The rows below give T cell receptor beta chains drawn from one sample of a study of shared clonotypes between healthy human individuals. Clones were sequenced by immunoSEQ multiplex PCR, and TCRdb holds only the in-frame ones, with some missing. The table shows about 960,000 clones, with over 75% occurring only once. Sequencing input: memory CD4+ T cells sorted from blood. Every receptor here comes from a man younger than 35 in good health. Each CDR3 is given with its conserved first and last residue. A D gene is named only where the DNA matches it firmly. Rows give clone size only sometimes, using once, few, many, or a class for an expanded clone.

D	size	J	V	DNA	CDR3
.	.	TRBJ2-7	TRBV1	TGCACCAGCAGCCAAGCACTAGCGGGAGGGGCCGAGCAGTACTTC	CTSSQALAGGAEQYF
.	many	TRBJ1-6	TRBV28	TGTGCCAGCAGCGCAGGGGTGTGGAATTCACCCCTCCACTTT	CASSAGVWNSPLHF
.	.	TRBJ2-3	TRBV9	TGTGCCAGCAGCGTTCGAGCGGATACGCAGTATTTT	CASSVRADTQYF
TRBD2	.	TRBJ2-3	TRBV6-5	TGTGCCAGCAGTAAGCTAGCGGCGATGGATACGCAGTATTTT	CASSKLAAMDTQYF
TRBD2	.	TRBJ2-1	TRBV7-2	TGTGCCAGCAGCTCGGTGGGACTAGGTTTGTTCTTC	CASSSVGLGLFF
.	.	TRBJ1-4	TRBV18	TGTGCCAGCTCACCCCGGCAGGGTGGTGGTGAAAAACTGTTTTTT	CASSPRQGGGEKLFF
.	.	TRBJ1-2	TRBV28	TGTGCCAGCAGTTTGATTAGCTATGGCTACACCTTC	CASSLISYGYTF
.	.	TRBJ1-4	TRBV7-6	TGTGCCAGCAGCTTAGTAGTATCGGTGTTTGCAACTAATGAAAAACTGTTTTTT	CASSLVVSVFATNEKLFF
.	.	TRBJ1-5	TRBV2	TGTGCCAGCAGTGGCGGCCCCGGGCGCAATCAGCCCCAGCATTTT	CASSGGPGRNQPQHF
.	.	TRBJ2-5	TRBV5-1	TGCGCCAGCAGCGCCTACCGATTGACTAGACAAGAGACCCAGTACTTC	CASSAYRLTRQETQYF
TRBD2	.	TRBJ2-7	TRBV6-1	TGTGCCAGCAGTGCGAGCGGGAGCTCCTACGAGCAGTACTTC	CASSASGSSYEQYF
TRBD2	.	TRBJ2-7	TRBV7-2	TGTGCCAGCAGCCCCCGGGCGGGAGTGATTGGGTACGAGCAGTACTTC	CASSPRAGVIGYEQYF
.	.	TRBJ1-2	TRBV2	TGTGCCAGCAGCCGGACCGGGGGCTACACCTTC	CASSRTGGYTF
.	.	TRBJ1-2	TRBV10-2	TGCGCCAGCAGTGAGGTCAGGTCGGACGGCTACACCTTC	CASSEVRSDGYTF
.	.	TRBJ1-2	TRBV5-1	TGCGCCAGCAGCTCAGGGGACGGATTTGATGGCTACACCTTC	CASSSGDGFDGYTF
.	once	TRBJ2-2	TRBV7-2	TGTGCCAGCAGCATGCGGACGAGGAACACCGGGGAGCTGTTTTTT	CASSMRTRNTGELFF
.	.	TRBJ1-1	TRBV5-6	TGTGCCAGCAGCTTGAGGGCCATTGAGAACACTGAAGCTTTCTTT	CASSLRAIENTEAFF